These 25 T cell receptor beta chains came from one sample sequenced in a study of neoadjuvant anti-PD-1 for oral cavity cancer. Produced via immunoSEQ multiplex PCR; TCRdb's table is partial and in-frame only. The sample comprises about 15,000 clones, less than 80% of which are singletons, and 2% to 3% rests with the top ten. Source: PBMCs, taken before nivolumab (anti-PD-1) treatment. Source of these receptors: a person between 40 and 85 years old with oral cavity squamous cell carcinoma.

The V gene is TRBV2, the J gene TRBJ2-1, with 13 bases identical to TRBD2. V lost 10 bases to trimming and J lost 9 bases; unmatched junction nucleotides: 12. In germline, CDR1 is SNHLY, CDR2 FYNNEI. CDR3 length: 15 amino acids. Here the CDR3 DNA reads TGTGCCACCAGACGGACTAGCGGGAGCTCGGGTGAGCAGTTCTTC. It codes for CATRRTSGSSGEQFF.

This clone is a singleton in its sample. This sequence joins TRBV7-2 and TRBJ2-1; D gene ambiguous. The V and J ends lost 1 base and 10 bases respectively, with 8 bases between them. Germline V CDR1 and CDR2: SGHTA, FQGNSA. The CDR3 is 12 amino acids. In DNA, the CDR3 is TGTGCCAGCAGCTTAGTGGCCAGGGAGCAGTTCTTC. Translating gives CASSLVAREQFF.

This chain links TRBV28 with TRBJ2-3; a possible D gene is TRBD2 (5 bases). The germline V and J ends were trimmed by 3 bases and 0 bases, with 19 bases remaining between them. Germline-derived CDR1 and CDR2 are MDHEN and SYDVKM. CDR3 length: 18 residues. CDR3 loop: CASSFLRPAEISTDTQYF. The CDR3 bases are TGTGCCAGCAGTTTCCTCCGGCCAGCGGAGATTAGCACAGATACGCAGTATTTT.

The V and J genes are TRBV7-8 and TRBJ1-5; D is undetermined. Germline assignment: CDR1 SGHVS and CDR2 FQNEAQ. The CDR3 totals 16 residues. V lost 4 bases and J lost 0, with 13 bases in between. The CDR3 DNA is TGTGCCAGCAGCTCCAAAGAGGTTTATAGCAATCAGCCCCAGCATTTT. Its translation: CASSSKEVYSNQPQHF.

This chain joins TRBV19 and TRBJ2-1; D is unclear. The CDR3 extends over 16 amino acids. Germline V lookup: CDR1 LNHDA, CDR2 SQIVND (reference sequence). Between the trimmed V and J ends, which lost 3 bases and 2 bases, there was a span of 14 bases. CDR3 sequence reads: CASSIIIVNPYNEQFF. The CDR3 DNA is TGTGCCAGTAGTATTATTATAGTGAACCCCTACAATGAGCAGTTCTTC.

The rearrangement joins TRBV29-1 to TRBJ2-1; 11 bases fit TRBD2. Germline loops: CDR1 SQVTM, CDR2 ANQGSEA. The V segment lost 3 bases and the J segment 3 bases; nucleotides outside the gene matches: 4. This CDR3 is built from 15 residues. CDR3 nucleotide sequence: TGCAGCGTTGAGGTAGCGGGAGGGCTCTACAATGAGCAGTTCTTC. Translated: CSVEVAGGLYNEQFF.

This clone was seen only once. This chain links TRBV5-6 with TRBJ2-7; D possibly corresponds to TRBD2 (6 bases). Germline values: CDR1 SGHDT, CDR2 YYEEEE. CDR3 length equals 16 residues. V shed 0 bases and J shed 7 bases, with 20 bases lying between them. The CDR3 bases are TGTGCCAGCAGCTTGGACGGAGGGCTGACAGCACGAGAGCAGTACTTC. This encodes CASSLDGGLTAREQYF.

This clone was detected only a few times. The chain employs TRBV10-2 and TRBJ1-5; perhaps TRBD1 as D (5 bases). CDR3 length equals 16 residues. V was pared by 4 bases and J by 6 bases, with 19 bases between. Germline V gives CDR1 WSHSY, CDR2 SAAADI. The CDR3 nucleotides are TGCGCCAGCAGTGGGTCGCCGGGGATGGGGGGTCAGCCCCAGCATTTT. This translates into CASSGSPGMGGQPQHF.

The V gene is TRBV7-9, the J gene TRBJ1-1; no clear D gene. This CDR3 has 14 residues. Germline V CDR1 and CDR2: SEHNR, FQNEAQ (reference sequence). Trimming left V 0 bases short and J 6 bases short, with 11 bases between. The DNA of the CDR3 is TGTGCCAGCAGCTTAGCCAACCAGGCACCTGAAGCTTTCTTT. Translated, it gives CASSLANQAPEAFF.

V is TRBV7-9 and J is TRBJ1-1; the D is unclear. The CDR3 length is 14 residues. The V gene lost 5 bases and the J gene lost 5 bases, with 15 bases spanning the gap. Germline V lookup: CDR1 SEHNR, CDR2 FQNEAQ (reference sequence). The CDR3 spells CASSPSGPGTEAFF. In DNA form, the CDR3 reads TGTGCCAGCAGCCCCTCGGGCCCTGGGACTGAAGCTTTCTTT.

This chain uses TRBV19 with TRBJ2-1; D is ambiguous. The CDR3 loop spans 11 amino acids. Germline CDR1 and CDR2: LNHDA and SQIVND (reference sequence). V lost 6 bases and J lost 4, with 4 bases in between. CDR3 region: CASRGYNEQFF. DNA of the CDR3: TGTGCCAGTAGAGGGTACAATGAGCAGTTCTTC.

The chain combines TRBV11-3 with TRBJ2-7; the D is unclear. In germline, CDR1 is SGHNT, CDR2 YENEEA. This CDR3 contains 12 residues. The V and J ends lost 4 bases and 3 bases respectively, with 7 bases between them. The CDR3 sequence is CASSSDGYEQYF. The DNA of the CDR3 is TGTGCCAGCAGCTCCGACGGCTACGAGCAGTACTTC.

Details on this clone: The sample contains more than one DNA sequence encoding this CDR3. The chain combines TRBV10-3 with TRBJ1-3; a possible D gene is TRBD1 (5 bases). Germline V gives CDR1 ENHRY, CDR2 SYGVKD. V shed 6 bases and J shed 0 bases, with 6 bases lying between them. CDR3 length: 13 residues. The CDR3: CAIRDSSGNTIYF. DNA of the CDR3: TGTGCCATCAGAGACAGCTCTGGAAACACCATATATTTT.

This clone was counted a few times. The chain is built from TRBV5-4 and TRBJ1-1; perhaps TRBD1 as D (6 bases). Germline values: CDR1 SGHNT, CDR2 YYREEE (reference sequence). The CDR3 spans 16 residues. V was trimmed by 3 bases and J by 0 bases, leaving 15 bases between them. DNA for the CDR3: TGTGCCAGCAGCTCCGAGCAGGGGCCGATGAACACTGAAGCTTTCTTT. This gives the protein CASSSEQGPMNTEAFF. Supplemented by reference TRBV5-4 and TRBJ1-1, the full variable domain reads ETGVTQSPTHLIKTRGQQVTLRCSSQSGHNTVSWYQQALGQGPQFIFQYYREEENGRGNFPPRFSGLQFPNYSSELNVNALELDDSALYLCASSSEQGPMNTEAFFGQGTRLTVV.

The CDR3 DNA reads as TGTGCCAGCAGTTTATATTCTAGCGGAAGCTCCTACGAGCAGTACTTC. Protein sequence: CASSLYSSGSSYEQYF. The chain links TRBV27 to TRBJ2-7, with 7 bases matching TRBD2. Germline V gene lookup returns CDR1 MNHEY and CDR2 SMNVEV (reference sequence). The CDR3 runs to 16 residues. The V segment lost 1 base and the J segment 0 bases; nucleotides outside the gene matches: 6.

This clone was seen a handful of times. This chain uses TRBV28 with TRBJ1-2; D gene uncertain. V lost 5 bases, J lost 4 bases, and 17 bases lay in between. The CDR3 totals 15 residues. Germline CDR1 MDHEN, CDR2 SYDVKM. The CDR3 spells CASSGVGEGSYGYTF. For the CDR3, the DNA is TGTGCCAGCAGTGGGGTGGGAGAAGGCTCCTATGGCTACACCTTC.

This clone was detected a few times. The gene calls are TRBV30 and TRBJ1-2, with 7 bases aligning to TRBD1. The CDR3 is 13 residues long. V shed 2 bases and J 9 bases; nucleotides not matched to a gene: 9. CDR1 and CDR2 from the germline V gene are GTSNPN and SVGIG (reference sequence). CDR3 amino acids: CAWSWGTASSYTF. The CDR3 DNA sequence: TGTGCCTGGAGTTGGGGGACAGCCTCGAGCTACACCTTC.

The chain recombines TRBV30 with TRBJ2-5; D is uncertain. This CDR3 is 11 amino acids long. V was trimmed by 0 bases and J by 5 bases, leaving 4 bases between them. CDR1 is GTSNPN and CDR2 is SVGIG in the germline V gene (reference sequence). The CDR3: CAWSVGETQYF. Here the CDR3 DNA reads TGTGCCTGGAGTGTAGGTGAGACCCAGTACTTC.

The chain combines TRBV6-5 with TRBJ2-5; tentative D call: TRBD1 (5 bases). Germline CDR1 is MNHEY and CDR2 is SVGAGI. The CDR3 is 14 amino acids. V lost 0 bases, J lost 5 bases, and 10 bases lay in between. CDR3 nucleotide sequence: TGTGCCAGCAGTTACTCAAGGCCAGGGGAGACCCAGTACTTC. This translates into CASSYSRPGETQYF.

The CDR3 is CASSERKTGSYEQYF. The CDR3 nucleotides are TGCGCCAGCAGTGAGAGAAAAACAGGATCCTACGAGCAGTACTTC. This rearrangement joins TRBV10-2 to TRBJ2-7; tentative D call: TRBD1 (5 bases). Trimming shortened V by 2 bases and J by 1 base, and 12 bases separated the two germline ends. This CDR3 contains 15 residues. Germline CDR1 and CDR2: WSHSY and SAAADI.

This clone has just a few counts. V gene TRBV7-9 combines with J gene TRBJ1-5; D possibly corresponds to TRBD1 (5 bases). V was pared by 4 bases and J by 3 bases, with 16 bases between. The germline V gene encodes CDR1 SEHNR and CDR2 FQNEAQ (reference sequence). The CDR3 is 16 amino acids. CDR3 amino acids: CASSSGGAANNQPQHF. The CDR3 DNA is TGTGCCAGCAGCTCCGGGGGAGCGGCTAACAATCAGCCCCAGCATTTT.

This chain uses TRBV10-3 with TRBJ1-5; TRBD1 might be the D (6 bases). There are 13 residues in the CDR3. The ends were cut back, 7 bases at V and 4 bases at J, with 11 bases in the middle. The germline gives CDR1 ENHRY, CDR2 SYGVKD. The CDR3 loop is CAIKGGGNQPQHF. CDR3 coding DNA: TGTGCCATCAAGGGGGGCGGGAATCAGCCCCAGCATTTT.

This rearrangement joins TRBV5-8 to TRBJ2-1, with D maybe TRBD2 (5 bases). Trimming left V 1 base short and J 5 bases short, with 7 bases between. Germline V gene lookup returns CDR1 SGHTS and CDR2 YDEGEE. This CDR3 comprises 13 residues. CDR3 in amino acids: CASSLSRDNEQFF. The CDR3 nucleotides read TGTGCCAGCAGCTTGTCGCGGGACAATGAGCAGTTCTTC.

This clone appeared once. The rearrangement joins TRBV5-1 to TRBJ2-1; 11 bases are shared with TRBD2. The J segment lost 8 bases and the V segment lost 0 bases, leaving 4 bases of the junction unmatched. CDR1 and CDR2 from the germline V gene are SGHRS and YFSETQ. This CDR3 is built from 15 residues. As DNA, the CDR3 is TGCGCCAGCAGCTTGGGACTAGCGGGATACTATGAGCAGTTCTTC. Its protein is CASSLGLAGYYEQFF. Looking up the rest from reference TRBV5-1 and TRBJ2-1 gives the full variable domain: KAGVTQTPRYLIKTRGQQVTLSCSPISGHRSVSWYQQTPGQGLQFLFEYFSETQRNKGNFPGRFSGRQFSNSRSEMNVSTLELGDSALYLCASSLGLAGYYEQFFGPGTRLTVL.

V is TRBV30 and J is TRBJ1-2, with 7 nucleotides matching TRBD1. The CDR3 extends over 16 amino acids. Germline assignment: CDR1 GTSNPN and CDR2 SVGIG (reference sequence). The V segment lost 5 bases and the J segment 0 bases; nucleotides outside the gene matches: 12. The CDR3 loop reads CAWGRGGGRTNYGYTF. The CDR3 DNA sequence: TGTGCCTGGGGAAGGGGAGGGGGCCGAACTAACTATGGCTACACCTTC.